These 5 T cell receptor beta chains came from one sample sequenced in a study of blood T cells in healthy people across ages. The use of a sample-barcoded 5' primer and a J-beta primer mix characterized a second PCR of about 6 to 12 cycles. MiXCR, applied by TCRdb to the 5' RACE reads, yields one record per CDR3 protein. The data contain just over 800,000 distinct CDR3 sequences, around 62% of them seen just once; the ten biggest clones take up 25% to 30%. Input material: blood. Every receptor here comes from a man aged 25 to 40 in good health.

The V gene is TRBV27, the J gene TRBJ2-7, with 8 bases aligning to TRBD1. CDR1 is MNHEY and CDR2 is SMNVEV in the germline V gene (reference sequence). The J segment lost 10 bases and the V segment lost 2 bases, leaving 16 bases of the junction unmatched. The CDR3 loop spans 16 amino acids. The CDR3 DNA reads as TGTGCCAGCAGTTTACCGCCTTACGGGACTCAGGGGGCCCAGTACTTC. Translated, it gives CASSLPPYGTQGAQYF.

This rearrangement joins TRBV5-1 to TRBJ2-2; D might be TRBD1 or TRBD2, each matching 6 bases. There are 15 residues in the CDR3. CDR1 is SGHRS, CDR2 YFSETQ, per germline. Trimming removed 8 bases at V and 3 bases at J, with 17 bases between. CDR3 coding DNA: TGCGCCAGTCAGAAATACAGGGAGGACACCGGGGAGCTGTTTTTT. This gives the protein CASQKYREDTGELFF. Supplemented by reference TRBV5-1 and TRBJ2-2, the full variable domain reads KAGVTQTPRYLIKTRGQQVTLSCSPISGHRSVSWYQQTPGQGLQFLFEYFSETQRNKGNFPGRFSGRQFSNSRSEMNVSTLELGDSALYLCASQKYREDTGELFFGEGSRLTVL.

The rearrangement joins TRBV5-1 to TRBJ1-5; D not certain. The V end lost 5 bases, the J end lost 3 bases, and 9 bases lay between the germline ends. This CDR3 comprises 13 residues. Germline V gene data show CDR1 as SGHRS and CDR2 as YFSETQ. CDR3 amino acids: CASSPDHNQPQHF. The CDR3 nucleotides read TGCGCCAGCAGTCCAGACCACAATCAGCCCCAGCATTTT.

The chain is built from TRBV7-2 and TRBJ2-4; maybe TRBD2 (5 bases). The J call is doubtful: the DNA matches TRBJ2-7 better. The germline gives CDR1 SGHTA, CDR2 FQGNSA. The CDR3 spans 14 residues. In nucleotides, the CDR3 is TGTGCCAGCAGCTTAGATTTAGGGAGCTACGAGCAGTACTTC. This codes for CASSLDLGSYEQYF.

The CDR3 spells CASSLAGGRGHEQFF. The CDR3 DNA reads as TGTGCCAGCAGCTTAGCCGGCGGGAGGGGCCATGAGCAGTTCTTC. The V call is TRBV7-2, the J call TRBJ2-1, with 9 positions matching TRBD2. V was clipped by 0 bases and J by 8 bases; unmatched bases: 5. The CDR3 has 15 amino acids. Germline V lookup: CDR1 SGHTA, CDR2 FQGNSA. The whole variable domain, filled in from reference TRBV7-2 and TRBJ2-1, reads GAGVSQSPSNKVTEKGKDVELRCDPISGHTALYWYRQSLGQGLEFLIYFQGNSAPDKSGLPSDRFSAERTGGSVSTLTIQRTQQEDSAVYLCASSLAGGRGHEQFFGPGTRLTVL.